The sequence of this T cell receptor (beta chain) was determined in a study of OX40 agonist ivuxolimab in advanced cancers. Overall study: Three patients, one with hepatocellular carcinoma and two with cutaneous melanoma, responded partially.

Broader study findings: Averaging showed that CD8+ T cells had more expanded clones than CD4+ did.

This CDR3 spans 12 amino acids. Trimming pared 1 base from V and 9 bases from J, leaving 7 bases between. CDR1 and CDR2 (germline): SEHNR, FQNEAQ (reference sequence). About this clone: Its antigen is unknown.

The protocol was immunoSEQ multiplex PCR, while the TCRdb copy is restricted to in-frame clones and leaves out a portion. The sample has approximately 58,000 clones, approximately 78% seen once; the top ten hold around 0.71%. Sequencing was performed on CD4+ or CD8+ T cells sorted from blood, taken in a trial of the OX40 agonist ivuxolimab. The sequence was collected from an adult with an advanced solid tumor such as melanoma, head and neck, liver or kidney cancer. The chain joins TRBV7-9 to TRBJ2-1; D gene unclear. The CDR3 DNA reads TGTGCCAGCAGCTTAGTAGAAGGTGAGCAGTTCTTC. It is translated as CASSLVEGEQFF.